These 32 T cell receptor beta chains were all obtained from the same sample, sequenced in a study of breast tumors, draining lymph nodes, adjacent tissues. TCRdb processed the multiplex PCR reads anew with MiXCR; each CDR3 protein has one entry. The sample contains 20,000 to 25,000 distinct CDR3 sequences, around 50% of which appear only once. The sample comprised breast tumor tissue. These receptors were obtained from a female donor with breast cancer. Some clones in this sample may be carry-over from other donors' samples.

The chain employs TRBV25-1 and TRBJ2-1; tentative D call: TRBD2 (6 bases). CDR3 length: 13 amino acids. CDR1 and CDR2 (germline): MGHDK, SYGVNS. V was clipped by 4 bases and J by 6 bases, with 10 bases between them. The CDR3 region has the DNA TGTGCCAGCAGTGCGGGAGAGGCCAATGAGCAGTTCTTC. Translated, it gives CASSAGEANEQFF.

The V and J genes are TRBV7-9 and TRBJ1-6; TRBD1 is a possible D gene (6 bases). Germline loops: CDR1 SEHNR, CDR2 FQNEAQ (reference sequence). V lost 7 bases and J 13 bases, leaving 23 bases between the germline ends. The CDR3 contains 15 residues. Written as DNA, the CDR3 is TGTGCCAGCACCGACTCCGGGACAAATAATTTCCCCCTCCACTTT. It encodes CASTDSGTNNFPLHF.

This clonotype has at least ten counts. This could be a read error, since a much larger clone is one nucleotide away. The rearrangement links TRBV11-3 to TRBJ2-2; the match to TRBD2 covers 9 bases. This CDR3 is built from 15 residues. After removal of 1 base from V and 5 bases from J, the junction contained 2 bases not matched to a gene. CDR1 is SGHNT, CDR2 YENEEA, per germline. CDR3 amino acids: CASSLGGRATGELFF. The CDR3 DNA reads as TGTGCCAGCAGCTTAGGCGGGAGGGCTACCGGGGAGCTGTTTTTT.

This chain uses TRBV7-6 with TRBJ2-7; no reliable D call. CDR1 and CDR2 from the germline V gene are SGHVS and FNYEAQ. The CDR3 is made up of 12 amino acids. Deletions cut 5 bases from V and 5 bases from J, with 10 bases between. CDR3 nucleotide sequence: TGTGCCAGCAGCCTTTACTCGGACGAGCAGTACTTC. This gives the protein CASSLYSDEQYF. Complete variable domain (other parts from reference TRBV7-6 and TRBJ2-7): GAGVSQSPRYKVTKRGQDVALRCDPISGHVSLYWYRQALGQGPEFLTYFNYEAQQDKSGLPNDRFSAERPEGSISTLTIQRTEQRDSAMYRCASSLYSDEQYFGPGTRLTVT.

The CDR3: CASRWTGAETQYF. The DNA of the CDR3 is TGTGCCAGCAGGTGGACAGGGGCAGAGACCCAGTACTTC. This chain connects TRBV3-1 to TRBJ2-5; 9 positions match TRBD1. Germline V gene sequence: CDR1 LGHDT, CDR2 YNNKEL (reference sequence). With 6 bases clipped from V and 4 bases from J, the junction kept 3 bases outside the gene matches. This CDR3 is 13 amino acids long.

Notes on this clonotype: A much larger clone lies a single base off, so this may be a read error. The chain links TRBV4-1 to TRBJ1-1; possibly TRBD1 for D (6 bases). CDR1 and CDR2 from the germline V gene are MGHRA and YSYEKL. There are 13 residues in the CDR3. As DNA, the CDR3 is TGCGCCAGCAACCAAGAAGGAGTTGGGGGCCCTTTCTTT. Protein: CASNQEGVGGPFF.

The DNA of the CDR3 is TGCAGTGCTAGGGTTCCGGGACGGATCTCCTACGAGCAGTACTTC. It is translated as CSARVPGRISYEQYF. This chain uses TRBV20-1 with TRBJ2-7; D may be TRBD1 or TRBD2 (5 bases each). V dropped 3 bases and J dropped 0 bases, with 15 bases sitting between them. Germline-derived CDR1 and CDR2 are DFQATT and SNEGSKA (reference sequence). The CDR3 runs to 15 residues.

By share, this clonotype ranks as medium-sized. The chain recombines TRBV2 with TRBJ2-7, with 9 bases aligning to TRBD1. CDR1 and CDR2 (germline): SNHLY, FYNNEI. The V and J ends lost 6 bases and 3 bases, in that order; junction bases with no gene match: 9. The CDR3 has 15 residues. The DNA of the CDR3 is TGTGCCAGCAGGGACCGTGGGACAGGGATCTACGAGCAGTACTTC. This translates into CASRDRGTGIYEQYF.

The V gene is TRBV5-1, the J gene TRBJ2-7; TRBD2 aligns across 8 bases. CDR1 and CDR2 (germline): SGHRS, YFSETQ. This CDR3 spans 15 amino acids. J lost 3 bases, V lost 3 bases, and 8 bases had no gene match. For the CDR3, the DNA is TGCGCCAGCAGCTCAAATAGCGGGACTTACTACGAGCAGTACTTC. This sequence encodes CASSSNSGTYYEQYF.

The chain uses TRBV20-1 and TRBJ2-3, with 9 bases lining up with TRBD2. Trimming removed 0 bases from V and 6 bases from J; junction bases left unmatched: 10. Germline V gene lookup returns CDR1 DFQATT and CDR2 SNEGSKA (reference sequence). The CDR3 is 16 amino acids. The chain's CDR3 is CSARDRLAGPRDTQYF. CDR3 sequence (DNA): TGCAGTGCTAGAGATAGGCTAGCGGGGCCACGGGATACGCAGTATTTT.

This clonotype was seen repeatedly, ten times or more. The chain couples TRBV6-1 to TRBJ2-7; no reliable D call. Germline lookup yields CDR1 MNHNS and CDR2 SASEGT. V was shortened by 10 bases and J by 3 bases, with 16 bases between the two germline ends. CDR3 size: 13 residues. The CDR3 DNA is TGTGCCATCAGGACCCCCGTGGGCTACGAGCAGTACTTC. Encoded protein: CAIRTPVGYEQYF.

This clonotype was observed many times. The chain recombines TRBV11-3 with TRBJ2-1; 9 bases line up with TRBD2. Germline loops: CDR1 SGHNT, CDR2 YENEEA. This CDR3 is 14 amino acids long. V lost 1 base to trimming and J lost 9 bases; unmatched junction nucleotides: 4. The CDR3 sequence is CASSLVAGGGEQFF. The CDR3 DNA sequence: TGTGCCAGCAGCTTAGTCGCGGGAGGGGGTGAGCAGTTCTTC. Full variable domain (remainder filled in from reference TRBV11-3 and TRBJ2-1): EAGVVQSPRYKIIEKKQPVAFWCNPISGHNTLYWYLQNLGQGPELLIRYENEEAVDDSQLPKDRFSAERLKGVDSTLKIQPAELGDSAVYLCASSLVAGGGEQFFGPGTRLTVL.

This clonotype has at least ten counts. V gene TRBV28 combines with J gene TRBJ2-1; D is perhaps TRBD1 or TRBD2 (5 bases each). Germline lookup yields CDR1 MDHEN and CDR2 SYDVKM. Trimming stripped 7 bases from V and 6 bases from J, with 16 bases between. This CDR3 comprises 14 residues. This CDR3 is CASKRGPILNEQFF. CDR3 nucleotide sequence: TGTGCCAGCAAAAGGGGACCGATCCTCAATGAGCAGTTCTTC.

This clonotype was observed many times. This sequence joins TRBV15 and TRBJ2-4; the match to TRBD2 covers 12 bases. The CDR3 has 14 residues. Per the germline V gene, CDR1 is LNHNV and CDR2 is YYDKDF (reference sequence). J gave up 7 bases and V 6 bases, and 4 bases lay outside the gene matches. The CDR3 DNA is TGTGCCACCAGAAGGACTAGCGGGGTGAACATTCAGTACTTC. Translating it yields CATRRTSGVNIQYF.

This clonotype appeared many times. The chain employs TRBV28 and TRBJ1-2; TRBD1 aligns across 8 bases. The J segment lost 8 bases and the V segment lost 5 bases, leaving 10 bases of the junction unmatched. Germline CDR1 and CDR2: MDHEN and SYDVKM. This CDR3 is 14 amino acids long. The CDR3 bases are TGTGCCAGCAGTCAAGACAGGGGTATAAGGGGCTACACCTTC. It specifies CASSQDRGIRGYTF.

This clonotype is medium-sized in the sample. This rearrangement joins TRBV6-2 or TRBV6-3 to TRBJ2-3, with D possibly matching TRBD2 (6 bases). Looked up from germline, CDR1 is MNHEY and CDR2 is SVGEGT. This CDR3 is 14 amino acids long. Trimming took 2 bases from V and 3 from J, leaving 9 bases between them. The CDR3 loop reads CASSYVEGTDTQYF. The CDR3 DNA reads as TGTGCCAGCAGTTACGTGGAGGGAACAGATACGCAGTATTTT.

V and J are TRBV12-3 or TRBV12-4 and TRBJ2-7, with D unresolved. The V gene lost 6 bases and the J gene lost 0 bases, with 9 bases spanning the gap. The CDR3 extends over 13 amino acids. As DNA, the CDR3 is TGTGCCAGCAGACAAGAAAGCTCCTACGAGCAGTACTTC. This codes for CASRQESSYEQYF.

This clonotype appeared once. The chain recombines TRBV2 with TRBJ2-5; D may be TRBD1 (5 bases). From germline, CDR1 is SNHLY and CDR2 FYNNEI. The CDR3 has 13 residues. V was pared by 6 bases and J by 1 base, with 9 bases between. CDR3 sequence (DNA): TGTGCCAGCAGGCCGGACATCCAAGAGACCCAGTACTTC. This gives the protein CASRPDIQETQYF.

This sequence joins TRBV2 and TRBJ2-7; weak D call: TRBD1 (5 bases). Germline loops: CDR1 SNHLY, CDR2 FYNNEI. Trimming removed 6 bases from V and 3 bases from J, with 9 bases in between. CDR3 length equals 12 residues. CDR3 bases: TGTGCCAGCAGGGTCGGACACTACGAGCAGTACTTC. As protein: CASRVGHYEQYF.

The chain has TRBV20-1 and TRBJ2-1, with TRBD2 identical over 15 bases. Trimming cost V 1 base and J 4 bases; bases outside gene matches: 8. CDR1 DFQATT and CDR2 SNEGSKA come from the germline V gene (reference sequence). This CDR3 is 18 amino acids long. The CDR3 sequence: CSARVPRTSGGGYNEQFF. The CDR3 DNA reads TGCAGTGCTAGAGTCCCCAGGACTAGCGGGGGGGGGTACAATGAGCAGTTCTTC.

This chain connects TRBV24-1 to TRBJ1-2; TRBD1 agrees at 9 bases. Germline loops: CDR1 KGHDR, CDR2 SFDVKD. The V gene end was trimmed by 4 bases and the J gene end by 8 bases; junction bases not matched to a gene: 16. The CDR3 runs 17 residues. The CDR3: CATSEYRGLSAYEGYTF. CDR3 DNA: TGTGCCACCAGTGAGTACAGGGGGCTCTCGGCGTATGAGGGCTACACCTTC.

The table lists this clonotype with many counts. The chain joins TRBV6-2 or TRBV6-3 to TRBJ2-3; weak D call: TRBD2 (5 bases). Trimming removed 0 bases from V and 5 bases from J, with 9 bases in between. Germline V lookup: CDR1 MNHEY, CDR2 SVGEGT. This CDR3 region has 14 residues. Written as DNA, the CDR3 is TGTGCCAGCAGTTACTCCTTGGGGAGAGATACGCAGTATTTT. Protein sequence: CASSYSLGRDTQYF.

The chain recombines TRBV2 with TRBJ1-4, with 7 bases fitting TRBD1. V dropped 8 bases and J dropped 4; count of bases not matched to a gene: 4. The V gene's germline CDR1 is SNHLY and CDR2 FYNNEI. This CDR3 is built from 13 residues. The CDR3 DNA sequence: TGTGCCAGCGAAGACAGGGTTAATGAAAAACTGTTTTTT. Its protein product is CASEDRVNEKLFF.

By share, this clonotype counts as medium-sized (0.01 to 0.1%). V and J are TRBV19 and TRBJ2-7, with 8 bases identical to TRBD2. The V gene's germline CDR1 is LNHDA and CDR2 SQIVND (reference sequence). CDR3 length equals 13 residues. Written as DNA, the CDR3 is TGTGCGACCGGGCCAGCGGGAGCCTACGAGCAGTACTTC. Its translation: CATGPAGAYEQYF.

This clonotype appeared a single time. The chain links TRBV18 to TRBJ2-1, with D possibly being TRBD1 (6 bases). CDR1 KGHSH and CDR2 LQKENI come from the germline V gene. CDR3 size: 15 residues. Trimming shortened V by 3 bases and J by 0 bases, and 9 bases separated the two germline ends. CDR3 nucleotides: TGTGCCAGCTCACCGGGGGACATCTCCTACAATGAGCAGTTCTTC. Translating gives CASSPGDISYNEQFF. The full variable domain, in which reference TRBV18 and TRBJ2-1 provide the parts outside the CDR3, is NAGVMQNPRHLVRRRGQEARLRCSPMKGHSHVYWYRQLPEEGLKFMVYLQKENIIDESGMPKERFSAEFPKEGPSILRIQQVVRGDSAAYFCASSPGDISYNEQFFGPGTRLTVL.

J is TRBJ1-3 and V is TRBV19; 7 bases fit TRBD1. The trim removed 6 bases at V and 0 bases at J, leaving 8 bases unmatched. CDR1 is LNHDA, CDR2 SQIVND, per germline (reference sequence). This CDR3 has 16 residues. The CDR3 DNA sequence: TGTGCCAGTAGGGCCGGGACAGAGAACTCTGGAAACACCATATATTTT. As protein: CASRAGTENSGNTIYF.

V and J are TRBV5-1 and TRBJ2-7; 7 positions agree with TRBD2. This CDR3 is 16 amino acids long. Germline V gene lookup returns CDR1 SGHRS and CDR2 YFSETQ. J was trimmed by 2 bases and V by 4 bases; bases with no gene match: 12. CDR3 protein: CASSLGPSGGTYEQYF. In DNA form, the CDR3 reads TGCGCCAGCAGCCTCGGGCCTAGCGGAGGAACCTACGAGCAGTACTTC. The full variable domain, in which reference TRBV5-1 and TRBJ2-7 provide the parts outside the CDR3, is KAGVTQTPRYLIKTRGQQVTLSCSPISGHRSVSWYQQTPGQGLQFLFEYFSETQRNKGNFPGRFSGRQFSNSRSEMNVSTLELGDSALYLCASSLGPSGGTYEQYFGPGTRLTVT.

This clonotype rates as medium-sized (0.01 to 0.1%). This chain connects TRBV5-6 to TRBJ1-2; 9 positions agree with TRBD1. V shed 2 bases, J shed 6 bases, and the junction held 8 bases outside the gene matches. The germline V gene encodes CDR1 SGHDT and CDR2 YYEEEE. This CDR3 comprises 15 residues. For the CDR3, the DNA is TGTGCCAGCAGCTTAGCCGGGACAGGGAATCATGGCTACACCTTC. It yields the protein CASSLAGTGNHGYTF. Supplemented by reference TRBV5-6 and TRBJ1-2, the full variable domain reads DAGVTQSPTHLIKTRGQQVTLRCSPKSGHDTVSWYQQALGQGPQFIFQYYEEEERQRGNFPDRFSGHQFPNYSSELNVNALLLGDSALYLCASSLAGTGNHGYTFGSGTRLTVV.

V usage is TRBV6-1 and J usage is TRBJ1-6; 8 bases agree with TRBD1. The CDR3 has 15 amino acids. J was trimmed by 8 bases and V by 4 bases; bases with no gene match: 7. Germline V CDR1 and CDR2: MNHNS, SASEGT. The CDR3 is CASSAGQGRDSPLHF. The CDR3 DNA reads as TGTGCCAGCAGTGCAGGACAGGGAAGGGATTCACCCCTCCACTTT.

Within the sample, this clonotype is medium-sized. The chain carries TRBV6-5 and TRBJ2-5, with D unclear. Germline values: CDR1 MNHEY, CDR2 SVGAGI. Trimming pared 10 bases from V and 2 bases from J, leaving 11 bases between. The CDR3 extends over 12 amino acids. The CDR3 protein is CATKPTQETQYF. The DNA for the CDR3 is TGTGCCACCAAACCCACACAAGAGACCCAGTACTTC.

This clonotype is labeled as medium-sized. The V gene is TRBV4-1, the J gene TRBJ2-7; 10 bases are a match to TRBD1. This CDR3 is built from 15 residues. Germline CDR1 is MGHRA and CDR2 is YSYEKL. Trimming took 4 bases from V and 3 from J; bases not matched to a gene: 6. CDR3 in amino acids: CASSLSDRGDYEQYF. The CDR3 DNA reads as TGCGCCAGCAGCCTTTCGGACAGGGGGGACTACGAGCAGTACTTC.

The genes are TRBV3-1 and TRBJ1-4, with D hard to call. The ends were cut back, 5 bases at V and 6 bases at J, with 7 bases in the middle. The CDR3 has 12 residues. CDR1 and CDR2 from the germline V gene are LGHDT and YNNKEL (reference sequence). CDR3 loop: CASSFGDEKLFF. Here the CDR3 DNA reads TGTGCCAGCAGCTTCGGGGATGAAAAACTGTTTTTT.